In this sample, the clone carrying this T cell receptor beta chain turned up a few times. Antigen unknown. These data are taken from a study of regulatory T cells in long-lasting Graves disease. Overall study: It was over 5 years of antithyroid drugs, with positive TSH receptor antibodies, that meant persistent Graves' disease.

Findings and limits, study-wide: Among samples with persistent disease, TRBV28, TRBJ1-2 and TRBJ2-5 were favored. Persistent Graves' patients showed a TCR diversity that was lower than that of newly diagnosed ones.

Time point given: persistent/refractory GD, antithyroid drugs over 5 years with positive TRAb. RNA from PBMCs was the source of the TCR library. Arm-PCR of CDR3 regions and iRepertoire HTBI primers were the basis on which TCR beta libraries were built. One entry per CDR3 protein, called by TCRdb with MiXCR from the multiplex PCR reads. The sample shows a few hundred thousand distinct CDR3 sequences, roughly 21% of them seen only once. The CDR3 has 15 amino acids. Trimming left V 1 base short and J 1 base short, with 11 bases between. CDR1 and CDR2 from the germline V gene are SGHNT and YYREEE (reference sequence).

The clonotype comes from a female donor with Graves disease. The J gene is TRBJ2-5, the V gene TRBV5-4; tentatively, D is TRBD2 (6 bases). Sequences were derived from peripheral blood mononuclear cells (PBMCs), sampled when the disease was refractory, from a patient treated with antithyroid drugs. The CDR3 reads CASSLWGESQETQYF. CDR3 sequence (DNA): TGTGCCAGCAGCTTGTGGGGGGAGTCCCAAGAGACCCAGTACTTC.